This passage covers 9 T cell receptor beta chains from one sample sequenced in a study of OX40 agonist ivuxolimab in advanced cancers. The table came from immunoSEQ multiplex PCR; TCRdb's copy has only in-frame clones and leaves some out. In the table there are 40,000 to 50,000 clones, 88% of which are singletons. The sequencing here drew on CD4+ or CD8+ T cells sorted from blood, taken in a trial of the OX40 agonist ivuxolimab. Receptor source: an adult with an advanced solid tumor such as melanoma, head and neck, liver or kidney cancer.

J is TRBJ2-1 and V is TRBV7-3; D unresolved. V was pared by 2 bases and J by 4 bases, with 12 bases between. CDR1 is SGHTA and CDR2 is FQGTGA in the germline V gene. The CDR3 is made up of 15 amino acids. CDR3 DNA sequence: TGTGCCAGCAGCTTAGCGGTTGGACGGTACAATGAGCAGTTCTTC. It translates to CASSLAVGRYNEQFF.

The rearrangement joins TRBV2 to TRBJ2-1; no clear D. The CDR3 is 16 amino acids. Germline lookup yields CDR1 SNHLY and CDR2 FYNNEI. The V and J ends lost 2 bases and 6 bases respectively, with 17 bases between them. CDR3 amino acids: CASSEYPGSFANEQFF. CDR3 DNA: TGTGCCAGCAGTGAATACCCCGGTTCCTTCGCCAATGAGCAGTTCTTC.

The chain employs TRBV21-1 and TRBJ2-7; whether TRBD2, the table's D call, matches the DNA was not checked. TRBV21-1 is a known pseudogene. CDR3 size: 13 residues. The CDR3 reads CASSPEGGDEQYF. The CDR3 DNA sequence: TGTGCCAGCTCCCCTGAGGGGGGGGACGAGCAGTACTTC.

The V call is TRBV30, the J call TRBJ1-4, with unresolved D. V was clipped by 7 bases and J by 0 bases, with 6 bases between them. This CDR3 has 12 residues. CDR1 is GTSNPN, CDR2 SVGIG, per germline (reference sequence). The CDR3 loop is CAYGATNEKLFF. CDR3 bases: TGTGCCTACGGGGCAACTAATGAAAAACTGTTTTTT.

V usage is TRBV7-3 and J usage is TRBJ2-3, with 7 bases fitting TRBD1. Losses at the gene ends were 5 bases for V and 3 bases for J; bases not matched to a gene: 5. This CDR3 is built from 14 residues. Germline assignment: CDR1 SGHTA and CDR2 FQGTGA. The CDR3 sequence is CASSKDRSTDTQYF. CDR3 coding DNA: TGTGCCAGCAGCAAGGACAGGAGTACAGATACGCAGTATTTT. Variable domain in full (rest from reference TRBV7-3 and TRBJ2-3): GAGVSQTPSNKVTEKGKYVELRCDPISGHTALYWYRQSLGQGPEFLIYFQGTGAADDSGLPNDRFFAVRPEGSVSTLKIQRTERGDSAVYLCASSKDRSTDTQYFGPGTRLTVL.

Note on this clone: Other DNA variants within this sample encode the same CDR3. This chain joins TRBV6-6 and TRBJ2-5; possibly TRBD1 for D (6 bases). Trimming removed 6 bases from V and 5 bases from J, with 13 bases in between. The CDR3 contains 13 residues. Germline V gene data show CDR1 as MNHNY and CDR2 as SVGAGI (reference sequence). Written as DNA, the CDR3 is TGTGCCAGCAGCCGACAGGTCGGGGAGACCCAGTACTTC. It is translated as CASSRQVGETQYF.

This clone was seen only a few times. The V call is TRBV7-9, the J call TRBJ2-7; no firm D call. The CDR3 is 12 residues long. CDR1 SEHNR and CDR2 FQNEAQ come from the germline V gene (reference sequence). V was cut by 5 bases and J by 7 bases, with 12 bases left in between. CDR3 DNA: TGTGCCAGCAGCCGTGAGGCGAGGGAGCAGTACTTC. Translating it yields CASSREAREQYF.

The chain combines TRBV19 with TRBJ2-1, with D perhaps matching TRBD1 (6 bases). The germline CDR1 and CDR2 sequences are LNHDA and SQIVND (reference sequence). The CDR3 totals 15 residues. Trimming left V 4 bases short and J 4 bases short, with 14 bases between. In nucleotides, the CDR3 is TGTGCCAGTAGTAATACGCGGACAGTTTACAATGAGCAGTTCTTC. Translation gives CASSNTRTVYNEQFF.

The gene calls are TRBV28 and TRBJ1-5; D is perhaps TRBD1 (5 bases). CDR1 and CDR2 from the germline V gene are MDHEN and SYDVKM. V lost 3 bases, J lost 1 base, and 13 bases lay in between. The CDR3 totals 16 residues. CDR3 DNA sequence: TGTGCCAGCAGTTTGGGTCCCAGGGTGAGCAATCAGCCCCAGCATTTT. Its translation is CASSLGPRVSNQPQHF.